Detailed here is one T cell receptor beta chain. After removal of 7 bases from V and 5 bases from J, the junction contained 8 bases not matched to a gene. This CDR3 spans 14 amino acids. CDR1 and CDR2 (germline): LNHDA, SQIVND (reference sequence). The record originates from a study of T cell changes during pregnancy in multiple sclerosis. Clones were sequenced by immunoSEQ multiplex PCR, and TCRdb holds only the in-frame ones, with some missing. This table has some 77,000 clones, around nine tenths appearing once. The clonotype originates from a female donor with multiple sclerosis, enrolled in a pregnancy study. The chain is built from TRBV19 and TRBJ1-2, with 9 nucleotides matching TRBD1. This specimen was CD4+ T cells from peripheral blood mononuclear cells, taken before pregnancy. The CDR3, as DNA: TGTGCCAGTACGGAGGGACAGGGTAATTATGGCTACACCTTC. It codes for CASTEGQGNYGYTF.